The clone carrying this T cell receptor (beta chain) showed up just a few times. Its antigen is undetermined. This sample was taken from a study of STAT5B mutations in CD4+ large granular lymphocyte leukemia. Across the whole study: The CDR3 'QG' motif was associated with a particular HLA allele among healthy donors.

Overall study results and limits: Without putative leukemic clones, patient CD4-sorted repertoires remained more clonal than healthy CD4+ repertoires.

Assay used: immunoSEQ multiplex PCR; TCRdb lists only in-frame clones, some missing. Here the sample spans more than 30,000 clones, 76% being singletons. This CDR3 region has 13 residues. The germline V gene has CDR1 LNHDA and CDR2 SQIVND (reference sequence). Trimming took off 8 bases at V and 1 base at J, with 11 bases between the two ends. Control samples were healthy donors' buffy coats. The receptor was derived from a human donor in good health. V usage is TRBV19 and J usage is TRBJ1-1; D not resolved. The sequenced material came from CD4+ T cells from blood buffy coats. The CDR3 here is CASYRRGNTEAFF. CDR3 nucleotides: TGTGCCAGTTATCGGCGGGGGAACACTGAAGCTTTCTTT.